One sample yielded the 2 T cell receptor beta chains listed below, sequenced in a study of T cell repertoires in cytomegalovirus infection. One entry per CDR3 protein results from TCRdb running MiXCR on the reads. The sample yields 550,000 to 700,000 distinct CDR3 sequences, about 40% seen once. Their antigens remain unidentified. This specimen consisted of cultured PBMCs, obtained from culture after CMV antigen stimulation. Receptors originate from a human donor in good health (CMV status not recorded). Some clones in this sample may be carry-over from other donors' samples.

This clonotype was observed a single time. The rearrangement links TRBV18 to TRBJ2-2; TRBD1 is a possible D gene (5 bases). V was cut by 3 bases and J by 3 bases, with 14 bases left in between. Germline values: CDR1 KGHSH, CDR2 LQKENI. The CDR3 contains 16 residues. This chain's CDR3 is CASSPEAGLHTGELFF. The CDR3 coding sequence is TGTGCCAGCTCACCTGAGGCAGGGCTTCACACCGGGGAGCTGTTTTTT.

The chain uses TRBV6-6 and TRBJ1-5, with TRBD1 matching 8 bases. Germline values: CDR1 MNHNY, CDR2 SVGAGI (reference sequence). There are 16 residues in the CDR3. J was trimmed by 4 bases and V by 0 bases; bases with no gene match: 5. CDR3 region: CASSYSIRQGNQPQHF. CDR3 nucleotides: TGTGCCAGCAGTTACTCGATTAGACAGGGGAATCAGCCCCAGCATTTT.